This is a list of T cell receptor beta chains from one sample in a study of cytomegalovirus exposure and HLA in healthy donors. Libraries were prepared by immunoSEQ multiplex PCR; TCRdb keeps only in-frame clonotypes and omits some of them. The listing records roughly 120,000 clones. The specimen was PBMCs. The receptors shown here come from a man aged 30-40 years in good health and CMV-seronegative. Each CDR3 is given with its conserved first and last residue. The D gene is left open where the match is weak.

J gene: TRBJ2-1; V gene: TRBV9; D gene: TRBD2; CDR3 length: 16; CDR3 protein: CASSPYLSGEYNEQFF; CDR3 DNA: TGTGCCAGCAGCCCATACCTGAGCGGGGAGTACAATGAGCAGTTCTTC
J gene: TRBJ1-1; V gene: TRBV6-5; D gene: .; CDR3 length: 13; CDR3 protein: CASSYSMNTEAFF; CDR3 DNA: TGTGCCAGCAGTTACTCTATGAACACTGAAGCTTTCTTT
J gene: TRBJ2-3; V gene: TRBV7-9; D gene: TRBD2; CDR3 length: 17; CDR3 protein: CASSLPGTSGVADTQYF; CDR3 DNA: TGTGCCAGCAGCTTACCCGGGACTAGCGGGGTCGCAGATACGCAGTATTTT
J gene: TRBJ2-5; V gene: TRBV6-4; D gene: TRBD2; CDR3 length: 14; CDR3 protein: CASSDGTSGGAQYF; CDR3 DNA: TGTGCCAGCAGTGACGGGACTAGCGGGGGGGCCCAGTACTTC
J gene: TRBJ2-7; V gene: TRBV15; D gene: TRBD1; CDR3 length: 14; CDR3 protein: CATSGRDSRYEQYF; CDR3 DNA: TGTGCCACCAGCGGACGGGACAGTCGCTACGAGCAGTACTTC
J gene: TRBJ1-1; V gene: TRBV6-4; D gene: .; CDR3 length: 14; CDR3 protein: CASSDSEENTEAFF; CDR3 DNA: TGTGCCAGCAGTGACTCGGAGGAAAACACTGAAGCTTTCTTT
J gene: TRBJ1-3; V gene: TRBV7-3; D gene: TRBD1; CDR3 length: 15; CDR3 protein: CASSEWGQGRNTIYF; CDR3 DNA: TGTGCCAGCAGTGAATGGGGACAGGGAAGAAACACCATATATTTT
J gene: TRBJ1-3; V gene: TRBV5-1; D gene: TRBD1; CDR3 length: 15; CDR3 protein: CASSLYGQGGNTIYF; CDR3 DNA: TGCGCCAGCAGCTTGTATGGACAGGGGGGAAACACCATATATTTT
J gene: TRBJ1-2; V gene: TRBV7-8; D gene: TRBD1; CDR3 length: 15; CDR3 protein: CASSPPQGQGGGYTF; CDR3 DNA: TGTGCCAGCAGCCCCCCCCAGGGACAGGGGGGTGGCTACACCTTC
J gene: TRBJ2-2; V gene: TRBV29-1; D gene: .; CDR3 length: 15; CDR3 protein: CSVMPWGRATGELFF; CDR3 DNA: TGCAGCGTGATGCCGTGGGGCCGTGCCACCGGGGAGCTGTTTTTT
J gene: TRBJ1-4; V gene: TRBV5-8; D gene: TRBD1; CDR3 length: 17; CDR3 protein: CASSPGTGRSTNEKLFF; CDR3 DNA: TGTGCCAGCAGCCCCGGGACAGGGCGCTCAACTAATGAAAAACTGTTTTTT
J gene: TRBJ2-2; V gene: TRBV27; D gene: TRBD2; CDR3 length: 16; CDR3 protein: CASSILRGGGTGELFF; CDR3 DNA: TGTGCCAGCAGTATCCTCCGCGGGGGGGGCACCGGGGAGCTGTTTTTT
J gene: TRBJ2-1; V gene: TRBV7-9; D gene: TRBD2; CDR3 length: 14; CDR3 protein: CASSPGLAGHEQFF; CDR3 DNA: TGTGCCAGCAGCCCGGGACTAGCGGGGCATGAGCAGTTCTTC
J gene: TRBJ2-1; V gene: TRBV7-6; D gene: .; CDR3 length: 14; CDR3 protein: CASSLRRDFNEQFF; CDR3 DNA: TGTGCCAGCAGCCTAAGGAGGGACTTCAATGAGCAGTTCTTC
J gene: TRBJ1-2; V gene: TRBV6-4; D gene: .; CDR3 length: 15; CDR3 protein: CASSLEPGSNYGYTF; CDR3 DNA: TGTGCCAGCAGTCTAGAGCCAGGGTCCAACTATGGCTACACCTTC
J gene: TRBJ2-7; V gene: TRBV9; D gene: TRBD1; CDR3 length: 15; CDR3 protein: CAGSVLGQGNHEQYF; CDR3 DNA: TGTGCCGGCAGCGTATTGGGACAGGGAAACCACGAGCAGTACTTC
J gene: TRBJ2-3; V gene: TRBV4-1; D gene: TRBD1; CDR3 length: 13; CDR3 protein: CASGGTGLDTQYF; CDR3 DNA: TGCGCCAGCGGAGGGACAGGCCTAGATACGCAGTATTTT
J gene: TRBJ2-7; V gene: TRBV7-7; D gene: TRBD1; CDR3 length: 14; CDR3 protein: CASSLDRGSYEQYF; CDR3 DNA: TGTGCCAGCAGCCTGGACAGGGGGTCCTACGAGCAGTACTTC
J gene: TRBJ2-5; V gene: TRBV29-1; D gene: .; CDR3 length: 12; CDR3 protein: CSASGGAETQYF; CDR3 DNA: TGCAGCGCCAGTGGGGGGGCAGAGACCCAGTACTTC
J gene: TRBJ1-4; V gene: TRBV29-1; D gene: .; CDR3 length: 12; CDR3 protein: CSIQAGGEKLFF; CDR3 DNA: TGCAGCATACAGGCCGGGGGAGAAAAACTGTTTTTT
J gene: TRBJ1-3; V gene: TRBV16; D gene: .; CDR3 length: 17; CDR3 protein: CASSQQDRPFSGNTIYF; CDR3 DNA: TGTGCCAGCAGCCAACAAGACAGGCCCTTCTCTGGAAACACCATATATTTT
J gene: TRBJ2-7; V gene: TRBV27; D gene: TRBD1; CDR3 length: 15; CDR3 protein: CASSLSTGGTYEQYF; CDR3 DNA: TGTGCCAGCAGTTTAAGTACAGGGGGGACCTACGAGCAGTACTTC
J gene: TRBJ2-7; V gene: TRBV7-8; D gene: .; CDR3 length: 13; CDR3 protein: CASSFSSPYEQYF; CDR3 DNA: TGTGCCAGCAGCTTTAGCAGCCCCTACGAGCAGTACTTC
J gene: TRBJ1-2; V gene: TRBV18; D gene: .; CDR3 length: 11; CDR3 protein: CASSLLRGYTF; CDR3 DNA: TGTGCCAGCTCACTACTAAGGGGCTACACCTTC